The clone carrying this TCR beta chain occurred a few times. The antigen remains undetermined. A much larger clone sits a single nucleotide away, making a read error possible. By way of CD45RO/CCR7/CD25/CD127/CD95/CD27, the CD4+ regulatory, stem cell-like memory, central memory and naive cells were sorted. Isolated RNA was reverse transcribed in full, so expressed TCRB transcripts were sequenced. The data were produced by immunoSEQ multiplex PCR, yet TCRdb's version contains in-frame clones alone and is incomplete. This sample yields about 150,000 clones, of which 11% are seen a single time; roughly 1.9% belongs to the top ten. Germline assignment: CDR1 SEHNR and CDR2 FQNEAQ (reference sequence). This CDR3 has 12 residues. The V end was cut by 3 bases, the J end by 3 bases, with 5 bases between. This sample was included in a study of beta chain features in type 1 diabetes. Study-wide points: In every one of the four CD4+ subsets, TCRB CDR3s were moderately but significantly shorter in Type 1 diabetes patients. Insertions were fewer and deletions more numerous at VDJ junctions in type 1 diabetes patients.

The TCR sequence derives from a man younger than 35 in good health. The source material was central memory CD4+ T cells from blood. This chain joins TRBV7-9 and TRBJ1-1; D gene uncertain. The CDR3 loop is CASSFRDTEAFF. The CDR3 DNA is TGTGCCAGCAGCTTTAGGGACACTGAAGCTTTCTTT.